This T cell receptor beta chain was captured by sequencing in a study of blood T cell repertoires in COVID-19. As handled by the study authors: Estimated nucleated cell counts came from reference gene primer amplification. Generated by immunoSEQ multiplex PCR, the TCRdb table keeps only in-frame clones and is missing some. V and J calls plus clone size are reproduced from that table; the DNA served to infer D and trimming. The sample gives about 200,000 clones, 80% to 95% of which show up once; nearly 0.55% is in the top ten. Per the germline V gene, CDR1 is ENHRY and CDR2 is SYGVKD. The CDR3 contains 15 residues. V lost 2 bases to trimming and J lost 3 bases, with 11 bases between them.

The sample taken for sequencing was peripheral blood. J is TRBJ1-5 and V is TRBV10-3, with unresolved D. This receptor was identified in a man in his fifties or sixties with acute or convalescent COVID-19. For the CDR3, the DNA is TGTGCCATCAGTGAGGATTCGGGTTCCAATCAGCCCCAGCATTTT. It translates to CAISEDSGSNQPQHF.